This TCR beta chain was sequenced in a study of blood T cell repertoires in COVID-19. Across the study: Sites across the United States, Italy and Spain contributed samples from acute and convalescent COVID-19. PBMCs, B-cell-depleted T cells, or T cells were the source of the cDNA or gDNA that made up the material.

A single count supports this clone. Original processing notes: Amplification with reference gene primers provided the estimates of nucleated cell counts. Assay: immunoSEQ multiplex PCR; the TCRdb copy retains only in-frame clones and omits some. That table is the source of V, J and clone size, and D and trimming were worked out from the DNA. The table lists 130,000 or so clones, around 87% of them singletons. The CDR3 consists of 13 residues. The ends were cut back, 3 bases at V and 4 bases at J, with 10 bases in the middle. Germline V gene lookup returns CDR1 MNHEY and CDR2 SMNVEV (reference sequence).

The sequence was collected from a man between 70 and 80 years old with active or convalescent COVID-19. The J gene is TRBJ2-7, the V gene TRBV27; TRBD2 might be the D (5 bases). Sequenced: peripheral blood. This CDR3 is CASSFSGGYEQYF. CDR3 DNA sequence: TGTGCCAGCAGTTTTTCGGGCGGGTACGAGCAGTACTTC.